Listed below are T cell receptor beta chains from one sample, sequenced in a study of vaccination effects on CD4 cells after COVID-19. No antigens are known for them. The protocol was immunoSEQ multiplex PCR, while the TCRdb copy is restricted to in-frame clones and leaves out a portion. The profile shows 25,000 to 35,000 clones, around 80% of them singletons. This specimen was CD4+ T cells from PBMCs cultured with HCoV-NL63 spike peptides, taken after COVID-19 vaccination. The receptors come from a human donor who received a COVID-19 vaccine. Some clones in this sample may be carry-over from other donors' samples. Each CDR3 is given with its conserved first and last residue. Each record gives: V gene, clone size, J gene, D gene, CDR3 protein, CDR3 DNA. D genes are given only for firm matches. A clone size is listed for some rows: how often the clone was seen (once, few, many), or a class if it is expanded.

v_gene: TRBV19
abundance: .
j_gene: TRBJ1-2
d_gene: .
CDR3aa: CASSIRDTINYGYTF
CDR3nt: TGTGCCAGTAGTATAAGGGACACAATCAACTATGGCTACACCTTC

v_gene: TRBV11-2
abundance: .
j_gene: TRBJ2-2
d_gene: TRBD2
CDR3aa: CASSAGGTGELFF
CDR3nt: TGTGCCAGCAGCGCGGGAGGAACCGGGGAGCTGTTTTTT

v_gene: TRBV20-1
abundance: .
j_gene: TRBJ2-1
d_gene: .
CDR3aa: CSASSPTASSYNEQFF
CDR3nt: TGCAGTGCTAGTTCCCCGACAGCGAGCTCCTACAATGAGCAGTTCTTC

v_gene: TRBV5-1
abundance: .
j_gene: TRBJ1-2
d_gene: .
CDR3aa: CASSLVDTLLKNYGYTF
CDR3nt: TGCGCCAGCAGCTTGGTAGACACCCTCCTCAAGAACTATGGCTACACCTTC

v_gene: TRBV3-1/TRBV3-2
abundance: .
j_gene: TRBJ1-5
d_gene: .
CDR3aa: CASSQAPGPTNQPQHF
CDR3nt: TGTGCCAGCAGCCAGGCGCCCGGGCCTACCAATCAGCCCCAGCATTTT

v_gene: TRBV7-2
abundance: .
j_gene: TRBJ2-1
d_gene: .
CDR3aa: CASSLDDFISYNEQFF
CDR3nt: TGTGCCAGCAGCTTAGACGACTTCATCTCCTACAATGAGCAGTTCTTC

v_gene: TRBV5-8
abundance: .
j_gene: TRBJ1-2
d_gene: TRBD1
CDR3aa: CASSSPFSGQGGYTF
CDR3nt: TGTGCCAGCAGCTCCCCGTTTTCGGGACAGGGGGGCTACACCTTC

v_gene: TRBV3-1/TRBV3-2
abundance: .
j_gene: TRBJ1-5
d_gene: .
CDR3aa: CASSQSGWKGTQHF
CDR3nt: TGTGCCAGCAGCCAATCCGGGTGGAAAGGGACCCAGCATTTT

v_gene: TRBV18
abundance: .
j_gene: TRBJ2-2
d_gene: .
CDR3aa: CASSPFGGGGTGELFF
CDR3nt: TGTGCCAGCTCACCATTCGGGGGCGGAGGCACCGGGGAGCTGTTTTTT

v_gene: TRBV18
abundance: .
j_gene: TRBJ1-5
d_gene: .
CDR3aa: CASSPSRNQPQHF
CDR3nt: TGTGCCAGCTCACCAAGCCGAAATCAGCCCCAGCATTTT

v_gene: TRBV5-1
abundance: once
j_gene: TRBJ2-1
d_gene: .
CDR3aa: CASSVGVKDNEQFF
CDR3nt: TGCGCCAGCAGTGTGGGGGTCAAGGACAATGAGCAGTTCTTC

v_gene: TRBV6-4
abundance: .
j_gene: TRBJ1-2
d_gene: TRBD1
CDR3aa: CASSPTGGGGYTF
CDR3nt: TGTGCCAGCAGTCCGACAGGGGGTGGTGGCTACACCTTC

v_gene: TRBV23-1
abundance: .
j_gene: TRBJ2-4
d_gene: .
CDR3aa: CASSQSGGAPAKNIQYF
CDR3nt: TGCGCCAGCAGTCAATCTGGGGGGGCACCAGCCAAAAACATTCAGTACTTC

v_gene: TRBV6-5
abundance: .
j_gene: TRBJ1-2
d_gene: .
CDR3aa: CASSYSSGGYGYTF
CDR3nt: TGTGCCAGCAGTTACTCGTCCGGGGGATATGGCTACACCTTC

v_gene: TRBV9
abundance: .
j_gene: TRBJ1-3
d_gene: .
CDR3aa: CASSVVSSGNTIYF
CDR3nt: TGTGCCAGCAGCGTAGTGTCCTCTGGAAACACCATATATTTT

v_gene: TRBV4-1
abundance: .
j_gene: TRBJ1-1
d_gene: TRBD1
CDR3aa: CASSQGTGRRGTEAFF
CDR3nt: TGCGCCAGCAGCCAAGGGACAGGGAGACGGGGCACTGAAGCTTTCTTT

v_gene: TRBV28
abundance: .
j_gene: TRBJ1-5
d_gene: TRBD1
CDR3aa: CASSLPTGAGQPQHF
CDR3nt: TGTGCCAGCAGTTTACCTACAGGGGCAGGACAGCCCCAGCATTTT

v_gene: TRBV9
abundance: .
j_gene: TRBJ2-2
d_gene: .
CDR3aa: CASSRTVPGELFF
CDR3nt: TGTGCCAGCAGCCGGACAGTCCCCGGGGAGCTGTTTTTT

v_gene: TRBV10-3
abundance: .
j_gene: TRBJ2-3
d_gene: TRBD2
CDR3aa: CATQAGGSTDTQYF
CDR3nt: TGTGCCACCCAGGCGGGGGGGAGCACAGATACGCAGTATTTT

v_gene: TRBV6-2/TRBV6-3
abundance: .
j_gene: TRBJ2-1
d_gene: TRBD2
CDR3aa: CASSLAGVSYNEQFF
CDR3nt: TGTGCCAGCAGCTTAGCGGGGGTCTCCTACAATGAGCAGTTCTTC

v_gene: TRBV3-1/TRBV3-2
abundance: few
j_gene: TRBJ1-5
d_gene: .
CDR3aa: CASSQGSISNQPQHF
CDR3nt: TGTGCCAGCAGCCAAGGCAGTATTAGCAATCAGCCCCAGCATTTT

v_gene: TRBV5-1
abundance: .
j_gene: TRBJ1-1
d_gene: .
CDR3aa: CASSLGMNTEAFF
CDR3nt: TGCGCCAGCAGCTTGGGGATGAACACTGAAGCTTTCTTT

v_gene: TRBV7-3
abundance: .
j_gene: TRBJ2-5
d_gene: TRBD1
CDR3aa: CASSPQGAYQETQYF
CDR3nt: TGTGCCAGCAGCCCACAGGGGGCGTATCAAGAGACCCAGTACTTC

v_gene: TRBV2
abundance: few
j_gene: TRBJ1-2
d_gene: TRBD1
CDR3aa: CASRSVPGQGADGYTF
CDR3nt: TGTGCCAGCAGATCGGTCCCGGGACAGGGAGCGGATGGCTACACCTTC

v_gene: TRBV28
abundance: .
j_gene: TRBJ2-6
d_gene: TRBD2
CDR3aa: CASRLGLAPPGANVLTF
CDR3nt: TGTGCCAGCAGACTCGGACTAGCGCCGCCTGGGGCCAACGTCCTGACTTTC

v_gene: TRBV6-2/TRBV6-3
abundance: .
j_gene: TRBJ2-1
d_gene: .
CDR3aa: CASSYSPQRPGNEQFF
CDR3nt: TGTGCCAGCAGTTACTCCCCGCAGCGTCCAGGCAATGAGCAGTTCTTC

v_gene: TRBV24-1
abundance: .
j_gene: TRBJ2-5
d_gene: .
CDR3aa: CATSAGGETQYF
CDR3nt: TGTGCCACCAGTGCGGGGGGCGAGACCCAGTACTTC

v_gene: TRBV20-1
abundance: once
j_gene: TRBJ1-5
d_gene: .
CDR3aa: CSASRGSQPQHF
CDR3nt: TGCAGTGCTAGTCGGGGGTCGCAGCCCCAGCATTTT

v_gene: TRBV4-1
abundance: .
j_gene: TRBJ1-5
d_gene: .
CDR3aa: CASSQVGSGVGNQPQHF
CDR3nt: TGCGCCAGCAGCCAAGTAGGGTCAGGAGTTGGCAATCAGCCCCAGCATTTT

v_gene: TRBV2
abundance: .
j_gene: TRBJ2-3
d_gene: .
CDR3aa: CASTEPPSTGTDTQYF
CDR3nt: TGTGCCAGCACAGAGCCGCCGAGTACCGGCACAGATACGCAGTATTTT

v_gene: TRBV28
abundance: .
j_gene: TRBJ2-5
d_gene: TRBD1
CDR3aa: CASSLLGQGEETQYF
CDR3nt: TGTGCCAGCAGTCTCCTCGGACAGGGGGAAGAGACCCAGTACTTC

v_gene: TRBV11-2
abundance: .
j_gene: TRBJ2-3
d_gene: TRBD2
CDR3aa: CASSLVLAGVGDTQYF
CDR3nt: TGTGCCAGCAGCTTAGTACTAGCGGGGGTGGGGGATACGCAGTATTTT

v_gene: TRBV18
abundance: .
j_gene: TRBJ1-1
d_gene: .
CDR3aa: CASSPYLTPEAEAFF
CDR3nt: TGTGCCAGCTCACCATACCTTACTCCGGAGGCTGAAGCTTTCTTT

v_gene: TRBV10-3
abundance: .
j_gene: TRBJ1-2
d_gene: .
CDR3aa: CAISEGTWKGYTF
CDR3nt: TGTGCCATCAGTGAGGGGACGTGGAAGGGCTACACCTTC